This entry features one T cell receptor beta chain sequence. Its specific antigen is unknown. No quality values exist for individual bases; no much larger clone is one base distant. This sample stems from a study of blood T cell repertoires in COVID-19 (TCRdb year 2020). Context from the whole study: Samples from collaborators originated in the United States, Italy and Spain and spanned both the acute and convalescent phases of COVID-19. The material from the prospective study consisted of cDNA or gDNA derived from T cells, B-cell-depleted T cells, or PBMCs. Deeply sampled blood TCRbeta repertoires from subjects exposed to, actively infected with, or recovered from COVID-19 were included in the dataset. A freely available public database, intended as a resource for researchers studying the immune response to SARS-CoV-2, is where the repertoires were released. Samples were obtained from the ongoing ImmuneRACE study (first 160 participants) and from about 1,300 subjects provided by 6 global collaborators. Sample metadata almost always included a de-identified subject ID, COVID-19 status, age in years and sex. Where available, HLA class I and class II types were taken from metadata supplied by the sample provider and were not determined by assay-based typing.

Relative to germline, V is missing 0 bases and J is missing 7 bases, with 7 bases of the junction outside any gene match. CDR1 and CDR2 are read off the germline V gene as MGHRA and YSYEKL. The CDR3 runs 16 amino acids, cysteine and phenylalanine included. The sequence is cut down to CDR3 DNA, 48 bases in frame from base 1. TCRbeta CDR3 regions were amplified from genomic DNA using the immunoSEQ Assay, a bias-controlled multiplex PCR. In the paper's pipeline: The number of nucleated cells in each sample was estimated by amplification of reference gene primers within the assay. Sequence reads were collapsed and filtered to measure the absolute abundance of every unique TCRbeta CDR3 rearrangement. For each sample, productive Simpson clonality was calculated as the square root of Simpson's diversity index across productive rearrangements. TCRdb carries this immuneACCESS record with in-frame sequences only. Its versions omit some clonotypes, under half of them owing to an unresolved V gene in the studies checked, with the rest unexplained. V, J and clone size were drawn from that table, and D and trimming were deduced from the DNA. In this sample the table shows 100,000 to 120,000 clones, over 80% of which occur a single time. Approximately 4% of the sample is taken by the ten largest.

Collaborating institutions collected whole blood in K2EDTA tubes following their own protocols. Collaborator samples were shipped for TCRbeta analysis as frozen whole blood, isolated PBMCs, or DNA extracted from either sample type. The study at large found these results: How much clinical and demographic metadata was included differed by source and by participant, and the metadata was provided uncurated.

Material: peripheral blood. This chain joins TRBV4-1 to TRBJ2-1, with 9 bases aligning to TRBD2. The sequence came from a woman between 65 and 79 years old with acute or convalescent COVID-19. The nucleotides read TGCGCCAGCAGCCAAGAAATTAGCGGGAGCCGGAATGAGCAGTTCTTC. This encodes CASSQEISGSRNEQFF.